Here is one T cell receptor beta chain with its context. What it recognizes is unknown. The data were taken from a study of monozygotic twins with inflammatory bowel disease. Blood was collected, more than 2 ml per donor. Unfractionated whole blood yielded total RNA, and T cells were not sorted. TCRdb processed the 5' RACE reads again and assigns one entry to each CDR3 protein, with no DNA. In total, the table holds 200,000 to 250,000 distinct CDR3 sequences. Study-wide results and caveats: Patients got different immunosuppressive treatments, which may have made their repertoires more variable.

The source of this sequence is a human donor with ulcerative colitis or Crohn's disease, or a healthy co-twin of an affected twin (not recorded which). The sequencing input was blood.

The CDR3 region is CSVEGAHGNEQFF. The rearrangement links TRBV29-1 to TRBJ2-1; with no DNA, the TCRdb D assignment of TRBD1 cannot be verified. CDR1 is SQVTM, CDR2 ANQGSEA, per germline. This CDR3 comprises 13 residues.